The 8 T cell receptor beta chains given below trace back to one sample, sequenced in a study of blood T cell repertoires in COVID-19. TCRdb keeps only in-frame clones here, not all; method: immunoSEQ multiplex PCR. The table lists some 88,000 clones, 85% of them singletons. The material sequenced was peripheral blood. Source of these receptors: a man between 60 and 75 years old with acute or convalescent COVID-19.

The V and J genes are TRBV21-1 and TRBJ2-7; the D call TRBD1 from the table was never checked on the DNA. TRBV21-1 constitutes a pseudogene. The CDR3 consists of 17 residues. The CDR3: CASSLRDRTSFKYEQYF. CDR3 nucleotide sequence: TGTGCCAGCAGCCTCCGGGACAGGACAAGTTTCAAGTACGAGCAGTACTTC.

The rearrangement links TRBV3-1 (or the pseudogene TRBV3-2) to TRBJ2-7, with TRBD1 matching 7 bases. V was clipped by 2 bases and J by 0 bases; unmatched bases: 7. CDR3 size: 16 residues. The germline V gene has CDR1 LGHDT and CDR2 YNNKEL (reference sequence). The CDR3, as DNA: TGTGCCAGCAGCCAACTTGGACAGGTTGGCTCCTACGAGCAGTACTTC. Its protein is CASSQLGQVGSYEQYF.

The V and J genes are TRBV5-4 and TRBJ2-5; 7 bases map to TRBD1. This CDR3 region has 14 residues. Trimming at V came to 0 bases and at J to 5 bases, leaving 4 bases not matched to a gene. Germline V gives CDR1 SGHNT, CDR2 YYREEE (reference sequence). In nucleotides, the CDR3 is TGTGCCAGCAGCTTGGGACAGGGAAGGGAGACCCAGTACTTC. Translation gives CASSLGQGRETQYF.

This chain joins TRBV6-2 or TRBV6-3 and TRBJ2-5; 8 bases are a match to TRBD2. The CDR3 totals 16 residues. V dropped 2 bases and J dropped 5; count of bases not matched to a gene: 10. The germline V gene has CDR1 MNHEY and CDR2 SVGEGT. CDR3 amino acids: CASSYTSGGGRETQYF. DNA for the CDR3: TGTGCCAGCAGTTACACGAGCGGGGGAGGGCGGGAGACCCAGTACTTC.

The J gene is TRBJ2-7, the V gene TRBV11-3; D call uncertain. CDR1 and CDR2 (germline): SGHNT, YENEEA. Deletions cut 0 bases from V and 3 bases from J, with 6 bases between. The CDR3 loop spans 13 amino acids. DNA for the CDR3: TGTGCCAGCAGCTTAGAGGCCAGCTACGAGCAGTACTTC. This codes for CASSLEASYEQYF.

The chain employs TRBV30 and TRBJ1-5, with D possibly being TRBD1 (6 bases). The CDR3 sequence is 14 residues long. Germline lookup yields CDR1 GTSNPN and CDR2 SVGIG (reference sequence). Trimming took 3 bases from V and 3 from J, leaving 12 bases between them. The chain's CDR3 is CAWSQGSFNQPQHF. For the CDR3, the DNA is TGTGCCTGGAGCCAGGGGAGTTTCAATCAGCCCCAGCATTTT. Full variable domain (outside the CDR3, taken from reference TRBV30 and TRBJ1-5): SQTIHQWPATLVQPVGSPLSLECTVEGTSNPNLYWYRQAAGRGLQLLFYSVGIGQISSEVPQNLSASRPQDRQFILSSKKLLLSDSGFYLCAWSQGSFNQPQHFGDGTRLSIL.

The chain links TRBV10-3 to TRBJ1-1; 9 bases line up with TRBD1. Germline V lookup: CDR1 ENHRY, CDR2 SYGVKD. The V and J ends lost 10 bases and 0 bases, in that order; junction bases with no gene match: 6. The CDR3 extends over 14 amino acids. The CDR3 DNA reads TGTGCCACCCGGACAGGGGCAATGAACACTGAAGCTTTCTTT. Its translation is CATRTGAMNTEAFF.

The chain has TRBV25-1 and TRBJ2-1; D is uncertain. Germline V gives CDR1 MGHDK, CDR2 SYGVNS. With 4 bases removed from V and 2 bases from J, the gap between germline ends came to 6 bases. CDR3 size: 13 residues. The CDR3 loop reads CASSVIAYNEQFF. CDR3 sequence (DNA): TGTGCCAGCAGTGTTATCGCCTACAATGAGCAGTTCTTC.